The present T cell receptor beta chain was sequenced within a study of blood T cell repertoires in COVID-19. On the study more broadly: The cDNA or gDNA used as material had been derived from T cells, B-cell-depleted T cells, or PBMCs.

Libraries were prepared by immunoSEQ multiplex PCR; TCRdb keeps only in-frame clonotypes and omits some of them. The sample has 450,000 to 500,000 clones, 80% to 90% seen once. Participants were aged about 18 to 89 years from approximately 23 US areas. Per the germline V gene, CDR1 is SGHNT and CDR2 is YYREEE (reference sequence). The CDR3 contains 15 residues. V dropped 0 bases and J dropped 8; count of bases not matched to a gene: 1. The chain uses TRBV5-4 and TRBJ1-6; TRBD1 agrees at 11 bases. Sequences were obtained from PBMCs or T cells enriched from blood (not recorded which). This clonotype was obtained from a woman aged 55-70 years who had recovered from COVID-19. CDR3 sequence: CASSLGDRGDSPLHF. For the CDR3, the DNA is TGTGCCAGCAGCTTGGGGGACAGGGGGGATTCACCCCTCCACTTT.